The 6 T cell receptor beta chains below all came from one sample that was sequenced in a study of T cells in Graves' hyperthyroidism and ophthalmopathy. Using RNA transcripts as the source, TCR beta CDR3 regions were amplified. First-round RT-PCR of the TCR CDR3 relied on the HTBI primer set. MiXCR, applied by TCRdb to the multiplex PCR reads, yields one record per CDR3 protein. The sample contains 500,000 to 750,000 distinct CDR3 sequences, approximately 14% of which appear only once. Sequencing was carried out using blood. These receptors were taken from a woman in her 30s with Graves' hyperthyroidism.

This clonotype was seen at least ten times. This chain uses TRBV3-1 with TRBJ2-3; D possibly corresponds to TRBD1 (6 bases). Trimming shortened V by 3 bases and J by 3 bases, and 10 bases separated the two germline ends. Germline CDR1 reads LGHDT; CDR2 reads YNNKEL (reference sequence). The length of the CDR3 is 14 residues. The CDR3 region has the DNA TGTGCCAGCAGCCACCGCGGACAGACAGATACGCAGTATTTT. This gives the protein CASSHRGQTDTQYF.

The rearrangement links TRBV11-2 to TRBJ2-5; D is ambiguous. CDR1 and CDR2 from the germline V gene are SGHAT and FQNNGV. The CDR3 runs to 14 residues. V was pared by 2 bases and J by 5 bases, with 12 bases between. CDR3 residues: CASSLRWEKETQYF. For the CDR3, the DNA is TGTGCCAGCAGCTTACGGTGGGAAAAGGAGACCCAGTACTTC.

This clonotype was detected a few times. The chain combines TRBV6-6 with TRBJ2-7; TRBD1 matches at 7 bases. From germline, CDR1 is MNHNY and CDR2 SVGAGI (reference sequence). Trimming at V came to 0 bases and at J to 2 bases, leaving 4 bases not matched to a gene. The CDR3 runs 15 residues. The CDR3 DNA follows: TGTGCCAGCAGTTACTCCCTGACAGGGACCTACGAGCAGTACTTC. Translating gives CASSYSLTGTYEQYF.

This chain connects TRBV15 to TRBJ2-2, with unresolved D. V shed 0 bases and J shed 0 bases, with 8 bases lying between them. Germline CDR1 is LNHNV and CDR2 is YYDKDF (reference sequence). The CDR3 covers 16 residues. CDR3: CATSRDRPANTGELFF. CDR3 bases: TGTGCCACCAGCAGAGACCGCCCAGCGAACACCGGGGAGCTGTTTTTT.

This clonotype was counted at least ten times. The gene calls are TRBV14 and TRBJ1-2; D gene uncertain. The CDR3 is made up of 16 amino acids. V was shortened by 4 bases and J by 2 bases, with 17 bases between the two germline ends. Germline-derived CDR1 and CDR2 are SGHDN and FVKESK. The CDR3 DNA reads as TGTGCCAGCAGCCCAGCAGCGGACCGATACAACTATGGCTACACCTTC. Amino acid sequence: CASSPAADRYNYGYTF.

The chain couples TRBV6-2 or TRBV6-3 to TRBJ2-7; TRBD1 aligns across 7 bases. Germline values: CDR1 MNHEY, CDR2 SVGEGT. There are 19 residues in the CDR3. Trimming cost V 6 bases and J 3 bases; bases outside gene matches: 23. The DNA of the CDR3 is TGTGCCAGCAGCGCTACAGGGGAATGGGGGCGCCGAAACTACTACGAGCAGTACTTC. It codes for CASSATGEWGRRNYYEQYF.